These 23 T cell receptor beta chains came from one sample sequenced in a study of cytomegalovirus exposure and HLA in healthy donors. Here immunoSEQ multiplex PCR was the method, and the copy in TCRdb shows in-frame clones only, minus some. The table records around 150,000 clones, 86% of them present only once. Sequencing was done on a sample of PBMCs. Source of these receptors: a woman under 40 in good health and CMV-seronegative.

The chain recombines TRBV28 with TRBJ2-7; 11 bases fit TRBD2. This CDR3 comprises 15 residues. V trimming: 7 bases; J trimming: 1 base; junction bases outside the gene matches: 6. CDR1 and CDR2 (germline): MDHEN, SYDVKM. CDR3 protein: CASTPLAGASYEQYF. The CDR3 DNA is TGTGCCAGCACACCACTAGCGGGAGCTTCCTACGAGCAGTACTTC.

The V gene is TRBV27, the J gene TRBJ2-3; TRBD1 matches at 7 bases. CDR3 length: 14 residues. V trimming: 4 bases; J trimming: 4 bases; junction bases outside the gene matches: 5. Germline lookup yields CDR1 MNHEY and CDR2 SMNVEV (reference sequence). The CDR3 protein is CASSSTGDPDTQYF. The CDR3 coding sequence is TGTGCCAGCAGTTCTACAGGGGACCCAGATACGCAGTATTTT.

The rearrangement links TRBV7-8 to TRBJ1-5; 7 bases are shared with TRBD1. Unmatched junction bases numbered 4, after V lost 4 bases and J lost 1 base. The CDR3 is made up of 15 amino acids. Germline-derived CDR1 and CDR2 are SGHVS and FQNEAQ. The DNA of the CDR3 is TGTGCCAGCAGCTCAGGGGGAGTAAGCAATCAGCCCCAGCATTTT. Its protein product is CASSSGGVSNQPQHF.

This clone was counted once. Other DNA sequences in the sample encode the same CDR3. This chain uses TRBV6-5 with TRBJ2-7, with D unclear. The CDR3 spans 13 residues. In germline, CDR1 is MNHEY, CDR2 SVGAGI. Trimming removed 2 bases from V and 3 bases from J, with 8 bases in between. CDR3 in amino acids: CASSYGENYEQYF. CDR3 in DNA: TGTGCCAGCAGTTACGGGGAAAACTACGAGCAGTACTTC.

The chain combines TRBV9 with TRBJ2-3, with TRBD2 matching 12 bases. CDR1 SGDLS and CDR2 YYNGEE come from the germline V gene. There are 14 residues in the CDR3. The V segment lost 3 bases and the J segment 8 bases; nucleotides outside the gene matches: 4. The CDR3 loop reads CASSASGGDVTQYF. CDR3 DNA: TGTGCCAGCAGCGCTAGCGGGGGGGATGTTACGCAGTATTTT.

The CDR3, as DNA: TGTGCCAGCAGCCCCACCGGGCGGGATACGCAGTATTTT. The encoded protein is CASSPTGRDTQYF. The gene calls are TRBV7-3 and TRBJ2-3; D is uncertain. Trimming removed 5 bases from V and 6 bases from J, with 12 bases in between. This CDR3 comprises 13 residues. Germline CDR1 reads SGHTA; CDR2 reads FQGTGA.

This clone was recorded only once. The genes are TRBV9 and TRBJ2-1, with TRBD2 identical over 7 bases. The CDR3 runs 15 residues. Germline values: CDR1 SGDLS, CDR2 YYNGEE. V trimming: 0 bases; J trimming: 7 bases; junction bases outside the gene matches: 7. This CDR3 reads CASSVVGGPVNEQFF. CDR3 DNA sequence: TGTGCCAGCAGCGTAGTGGGAGGGCCGGTGAATGAGCAGTTCTTC.

CDR3 loop: CASSPFPGQGTYGYTF. In DNA, the CDR3 is TGCGCCAGCAGCCCATTTCCGGGACAGGGAACCTATGGCTACACCTTC. The V call is TRBV4-1, the J call TRBJ1-2; 9 positions match TRBD1. Looked up from germline, CDR1 is MGHRA and CDR2 is YSYEKL. The CDR3 sequence is 16 residues long. The trim removed 4 bases at V and 4 bases at J, leaving 10 bases unmatched.

The chain couples TRBV5-1 to TRBJ2-4; no firm D call. The CDR3 runs 15 residues. Trimming shortened V by 2 bases and J by 0 bases, and 9 bases separated the two germline ends. Germline assignment: CDR1 SGHRS and CDR2 YFSETQ. CDR3 nucleotide sequence: TGCGCCAGCAGCTTAACGGCCGGAGCCAAAAACATTCAGTACTTC. Its protein is CASSLTAGAKNIQYF.

The chain is built from TRBV10-2 and TRBJ1-1, with 8 bases matching TRBD1. The CDR3 has 14 residues. In germline, CDR1 is WSHSY, CDR2 SAAADI. V lost 4 bases to trimming and J lost 1 base; unmatched junction nucleotides: 2. In nucleotides, the CDR3 is TGCGCCAGCAGTGTCGGACAGGGGAACACTGAAGCTTTCTTT. Translation: CASSVGQGNTEAFF.

In its sample, this clone was seen a few times. This chain joins TRBV29-1 and TRBJ1-1; the D is unclear. Trimming took off 7 bases at V and 5 bases at J, with 14 bases between the two ends. Germline assignment: CDR1 SQVTM and CDR2 ANQGSEA. The CDR3 consists of 12 residues. The CDR3 coding sequence is TGCAGCGGCTGCGGAGGATATACTGAAGCTTTCTTT. It yields the protein CSGCGGYTEAFF.

This clone was seen a single time. The chain has TRBV7-6 and TRBJ1-1; D gene uncertain. Germline loops: CDR1 SGHVS, CDR2 FNYEAQ. The CDR3 consists of 12 residues. Trimming stripped 4 bases from V and 2 bases from J, with 5 bases between. The CDR3, as DNA: TGTGCCAGCAGCTCCTCAAACACTGAAGCTTTCTTT. Its translation: CASSSSNTEAFF.

The chain recombines TRBV2 with TRBJ1-2; maybe TRBD1 (6 bases). The CDR3 covers 14 residues. Germline V gene lookup returns CDR1 SNHLY and CDR2 FYNNEI. V was trimmed by 6 bases and J by 2 bases, leaving 13 bases between them. This CDR3 is CASRIRQVNYGYTF. CDR3 bases: TGTGCCAGCAGGATTCGACAGGTGAACTATGGCTACACCTTC.

The rearrangement joins TRBV6-5 to TRBJ1-2; no clear D. Trimming left V 2 bases short and J 2 bases short, with 9 bases between. Germline V lookup: CDR1 MNHEY, CDR2 SVGAGI. This CDR3 has 14 amino acids. In DNA form, the CDR3 reads TGTGCCAGCAGTTACGGGCCTAGGAACTATGGCTACACCTTC. Protein sequence: CASSYGPRNYGYTF.

CDR3 bases: TGCGCCAGCAGCCAAGACCGACAGGGTTTCTATGGCTACACCTTC. As protein: CASSQDRQGFYGYTF. The gene calls are TRBV4-3 and TRBJ1-2; 7 bases map to TRBD1. The CDR3 has 15 amino acids. CDR1 and CDR2 (germline): LGHNA, YSLEER. Germline trimming cut 0 bases from V and 4 bases from J; bases unmatched to any gene: 5.

This clone was counted a few times. V usage is TRBV19 and J usage is TRBJ2-7, with D maybe TRBD1 (7 bases). This CDR3 has 13 amino acids. The V end lost 6 bases, the J end lost 2 bases, and 11 bases lay between the germline ends. Per germline, CDR1 LNHDA and CDR2 SQIVND (reference sequence). CDR3 residues: CASSGGQPYEQYF. CDR3 bases: TGTGCCAGTAGCGGGGGACAGCCCTACGAGCAGTACTTC.

The chain employs TRBV5-1 and TRBJ2-5; D is possibly TRBD2 (7 bases). Germline CDR1 SGHRS, CDR2 YFSETQ. The length of the CDR3 is 16 residues. Trimming removed 2 bases at V and 0 bases at J, with 14 bases between. CDR3 coding DNA: TGCGCCAGCAGCTTAAGTGGGAGGGGGAACCAAGAGACCCAGTACTTC. Translating gives CASSLSGRGNQETQYF.

The chain carries TRBV6-5 and TRBJ2-7, with 8 bases aligning to TRBD1. V shed 5 bases, J shed 2 bases, and the junction held 5 bases outside the gene matches. The CDR3 is made up of 14 amino acids. The V gene's germline CDR1 is MNHEY and CDR2 SVGAGI. CDR3 protein: CASSPTGGAYEQYF. The CDR3, as DNA: TGTGCCAGCAGTCCCACAGGGGGTGCCTACGAGCAGTACTTC.

The chain recombines TRBV20-1 with TRBJ1-2, with D unresolved. The CDR3 covers 11 residues. CDR1 DFQATT and CDR2 SNEGSKA come from the germline V gene (reference sequence). Trimming took off 6 bases at V and 2 bases at J, with 7 bases between the two ends. Here the CDR3 DNA reads TGCAGTGCGGGAAACAACTATGGCTACACCTTC. Its translation: CSAGNNYGYTF.

The chain employs TRBV5-6 and TRBJ2-3; D may be TRBD1 or TRBD2 (5 bases each). V dropped 0 bases and J dropped 3 bases, with 8 bases sitting between them. This CDR3 has 14 residues. Germline V gene data show CDR1 as SGHDT and CDR2 as YYEEEE. The CDR3 reads CASSLEGRTDTQYF. The CDR3 DNA reads TGTGCCAGCAGCTTGGAGGGGAGAACAGATACGCAGTATTTT.

The chain is built from TRBV4-3 and TRBJ2-1, with 12 bases matching TRBD2. This CDR3 region has 15 residues. Trimming took 1 base from V and 9 from J; bases not matched to a gene: 4. CDR1 LGHNA and CDR2 YSLEER come from the germline V gene. In DNA, the CDR3 is TGCGCCAGCAGCCAAGCCGGGACTAGCGGGTTTGAGCAGTTCTTC. It specifies CASSQAGTSGFEQFF.

The V gene is TRBV28, the J gene TRBJ2-7, with a weak D call TRBD2 (5 bases). Germline CDR1 MDHEN, CDR2 SYDVKM. CDR3 length equals 13 residues. The V end lost 2 bases, the J end lost 6 bases, and 11 bases lay between the germline ends. CDR3 in DNA: TGTGCCAGCAGTTTACGGGGATCTGGCGAGCAGTACTTC. Residues: CASSLRGSGEQYF.

This clone was seen a single time. The V gene is TRBV7-9, the J gene TRBJ2-3, with a weak D call TRBD1 (6 bases). The CDR3 has 16 residues. Trimming shortened V by 0 bases and J by 3 bases, and 13 bases separated the two germline ends. CDR1 SEHNR and CDR2 FQNEAQ come from the germline V gene (reference sequence). CDR3 in amino acids: CASSLAGQSATDTQYF. In DNA, the CDR3 is TGTGCCAGCAGCTTAGCGGGACAAAGCGCTACAGATACGCAGTATTTT.